This TCR beta chain was identified during a study of blood T cell repertoires in COVID-19. At the level of the study: Donors in the United States, Italy and Spain gave samples during acute or convalescent COVID-19. T cells, B-cell-depleted T cells, or PBMCs supplied cDNA or gDNA.

V lost 4 bases to trimming and J lost 2 bases, with 11 bases between them. The germline V gene has CDR1 SGHRS and CDR2 YFSETQ. CDR3 length equals 14 residues. Sequencing used immunoSEQ multiplex PCR; TCRdb keeps in-frame clones, though not all of them. The sample holds tens of thousands of clones, approximately 87% seen once. This TCR was sampled from a woman aged 60-75 years with acute or convalescent COVID-19. Material: peripheral blood. V gene TRBV5-1 combines with J gene TRBJ2-3; tentatively, D is TRBD2 (5 bases). This CDR3 reads CASSVATDTDTQYF. For the CDR3, the DNA is TGCGCCAGCAGCGTAGCGACCGACACAGATACGCAGTATTTT.